This T cell receptor (beta chain) was identified in a study of T and B cells in COVID-19 patients. About the research overall: Active-infection patients were older, median 67 years, than recovered patients, median 34 years. Study findings and constraints: At recovery TRB diversity and richness exceeded healthy donors, after highly clonal active COVID-19 repertoires. Blood from mildly ill patients while symptomatic, and early samples from severe cases, were scarce. Patients with COVID-19 reportedly showed strongly skewed T cell receptor beta variable and joining gene usage.

In this sample, this clonotype is medium-sized. As yet, its antigen is unknown. This CDR3 is 14 amino acids long. Germline V CDR1 and CDR2: KGHSH, LQKENI. V gave up 1 base and J gave up 4 bases, with 10 bases separating them. Multiplex PCR with BIOMED2 TRB-A/B primer pools amplified TRB rearrangements. A single record per CDR3 protein comes from TCRdb applying MiXCR to the multiplex PCR reads. The sample consists of roughly 13,000 distinct CDR3 sequences, 28% of them appearing once. TRB was amplified from around 250-500 ng of blood genomic DNA. This TCR derives from a human donor who had recovered from COVID-19. Sequenced input: blood. The chain links TRBV18 to TRBJ1-1; no firm D call. The CDR3 DNA reads TGTGCCAGCTCACCACGCGGCAGTACCACTGAAGCTTTCTTT. Translation: CASSPRGSTTEAFF.